This TCR beta chain was recorded in a study of T cell repertoires in cytomegalovirus infection. As for the study in general: Public signatures in TCR beta pointed to CMV infection and matching HLA type. Overall study results and limits: HLA-C-restricted CMV-specific TCR beta clonotypes were dominant in the ex vivo response.

CDR1 LNHDA and CDR2 SQIVND come from the germline V gene (reference sequence). This CDR3 is 16 amino acids long. The V and J ends lost 3 bases and 0 bases, in that order; junction bases with no gene match: 6. For this clonotype: What it binds is unknown.

A single record per CDR3 protein comes from TCRdb applying MiXCR to the reads. The sample yields about half a million distinct CDR3 sequences, around 30% seen once. The material was cultured PBMCs, obtained from culture after CMV antigen stimulation. This receptor was taken from a human donor in good health (CMV status not recorded). Some clones in this sample may be carry-over from other donors' samples. The chain links TRBV19 to TRBJ2-3, with 7 bases fitting TRBD1. As DNA, the CDR3 is TGTGCCAGTAGTATCAGACAGGGAGCTAGCACAGATACGCAGTATTTT. Its translation: CASSIRQGASTDTQYF.